Shown below are 3 T cell receptor beta chains from a single sample sequenced in a study of OX40 agonist ivuxolimab in advanced cancers. Only in-frame clones appear in the TCRdb table, and some are missing; sequencing was by immunoSEQ multiplex PCR. The sample lists about 90,000 clones, roughly 88% seen once, with more than 0.25% in the top ten. Here the sequenced sample was CD4+ or CD8+ T cells sorted from blood, taken in a trial of the OX40 agonist ivuxolimab. Every receptor here comes from an adult with an advanced solid tumor such as melanoma, head and neck, liver or kidney cancer.

The chain carries TRBV7-9 and TRBJ2-7; perhaps TRBD1 as D (6 bases). With 8 bases removed from V and 3 bases from J, the gap between germline ends came to 17 bases. Germline V gene lookup returns CDR1 SEHNR and CDR2 FQNEAQ (reference sequence). CDR3 length equals 14 residues. The CDR3 sequence is CASGGRTVLYEQYF. DNA for the CDR3: TGTGCCAGCGGAGGTCGGACAGTACTCTACGAGCAGTACTTC.

The chain employs TRBV27 and TRBJ2-2, with 13 bases that match TRBD2. The CDR3 extends over 16 amino acids. J was trimmed by 5 bases and V by 4 bases; bases with no gene match: 4. CDR1 is MNHEY, CDR2 SMNVEV, per germline (reference sequence). CDR3 residues: CASSWGLAGRTGELFF. The CDR3 nucleotides read TGTGCCAGCAGTTGGGGACTAGCGGGGAGAACCGGGGAGCTGTTTTTT.

The V gene is TRBV11-2, the J gene TRBJ2-5; D is uncertain. V was trimmed by 0 bases and J by 5 bases, leaving 7 bases between them. The V gene's germline CDR1 is SGHAT and CDR2 FQNNGV. The CDR3 length is 13 residues. The CDR3 bases are TGTGCCAGCAGCTTAGAAGCGAGCGAGACCCAGTACTTC. Protein: CASSLEASETQYF.